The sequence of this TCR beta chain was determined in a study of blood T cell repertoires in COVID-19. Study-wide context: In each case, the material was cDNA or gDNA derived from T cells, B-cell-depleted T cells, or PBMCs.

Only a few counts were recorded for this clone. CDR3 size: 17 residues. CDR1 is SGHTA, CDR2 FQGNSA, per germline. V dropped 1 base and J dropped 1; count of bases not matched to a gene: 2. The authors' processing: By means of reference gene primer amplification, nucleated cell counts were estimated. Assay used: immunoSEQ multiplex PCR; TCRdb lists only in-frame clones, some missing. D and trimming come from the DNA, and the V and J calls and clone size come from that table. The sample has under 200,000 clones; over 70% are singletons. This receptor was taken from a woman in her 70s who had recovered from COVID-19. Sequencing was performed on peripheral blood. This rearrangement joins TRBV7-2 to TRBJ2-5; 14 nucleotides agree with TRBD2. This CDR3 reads CASSLGTSGGPQETQYF. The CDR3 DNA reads TGTGCCAGCAGCTTAGGGACTAGCGGGGGGCCCCAAGAGACCCAGTACTTC.